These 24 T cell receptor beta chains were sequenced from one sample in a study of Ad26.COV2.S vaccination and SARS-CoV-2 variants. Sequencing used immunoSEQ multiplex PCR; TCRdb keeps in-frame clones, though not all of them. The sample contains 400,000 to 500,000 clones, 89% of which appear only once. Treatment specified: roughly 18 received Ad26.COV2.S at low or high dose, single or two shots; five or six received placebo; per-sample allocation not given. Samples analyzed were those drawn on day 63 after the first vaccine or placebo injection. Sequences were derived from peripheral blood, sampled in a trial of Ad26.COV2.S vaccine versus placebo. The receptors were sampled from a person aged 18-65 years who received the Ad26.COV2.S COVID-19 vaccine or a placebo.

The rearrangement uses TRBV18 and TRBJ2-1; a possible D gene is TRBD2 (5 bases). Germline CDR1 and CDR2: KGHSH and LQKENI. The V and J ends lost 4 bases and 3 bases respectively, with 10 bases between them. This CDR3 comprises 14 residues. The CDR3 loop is CASSRTGLYNEQFF. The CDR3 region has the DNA TGTGCCAGCTCACGAACCGGACTCTACAATGAGCAGTTCTTC.

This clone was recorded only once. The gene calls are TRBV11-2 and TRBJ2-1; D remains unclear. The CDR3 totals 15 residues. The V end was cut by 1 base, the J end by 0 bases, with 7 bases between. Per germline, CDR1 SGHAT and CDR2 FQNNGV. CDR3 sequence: CASSLATGSYNEQFF. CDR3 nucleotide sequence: TGTGCCAGCAGCTTAGCAACGGGCTCCTACAATGAGCAGTTCTTC.

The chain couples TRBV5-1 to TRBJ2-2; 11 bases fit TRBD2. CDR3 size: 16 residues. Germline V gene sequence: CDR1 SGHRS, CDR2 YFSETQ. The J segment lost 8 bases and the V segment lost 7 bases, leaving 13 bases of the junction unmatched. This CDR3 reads CASAQATSGRIGELFF. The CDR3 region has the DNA TGCGCCAGCGCCCAGGCAACTAGCGGGAGAATAGGGGAGCTGTTTTTT.

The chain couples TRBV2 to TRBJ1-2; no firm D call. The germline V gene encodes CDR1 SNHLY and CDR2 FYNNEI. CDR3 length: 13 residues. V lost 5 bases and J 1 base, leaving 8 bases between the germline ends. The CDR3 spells CASSSEVNYGYTF. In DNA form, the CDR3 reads TGTGCCAGCAGTTCTGAGGTTAACTATGGCTACACCTTC.

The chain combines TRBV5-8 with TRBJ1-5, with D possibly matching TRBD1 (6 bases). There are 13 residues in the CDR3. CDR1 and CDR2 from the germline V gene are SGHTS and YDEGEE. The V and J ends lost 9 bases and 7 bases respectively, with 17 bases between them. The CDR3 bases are TGTGCCACCAAAGCCAGGGGAGAGCAGCCCCAGCATTTT. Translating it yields CATKARGEQPQHF.

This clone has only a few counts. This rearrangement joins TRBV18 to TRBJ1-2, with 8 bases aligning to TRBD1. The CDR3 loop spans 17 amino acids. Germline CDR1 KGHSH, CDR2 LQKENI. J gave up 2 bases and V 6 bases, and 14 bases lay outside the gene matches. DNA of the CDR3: TGTGCCAGCTCGATCCTACTGACAGGGGCAACGAACTATGGCTACACCTTC. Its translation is CASSILLTGATNYGYTF.

DNA of the CDR3: TGCAGTGCTAGTGCTCGGGCCGGGACAACGAACACCGGGGAGCTGTTTTTT. Translating it yields CSASARAGTTNTGELFF. The J gene is TRBJ2-2, the V gene TRBV20-1, with D possibly being TRBD1 (6 bases). The CDR3 covers 17 residues. Per germline, CDR1 DFQATT and CDR2 SNEGSKA (reference sequence). V shed 3 bases and J shed 0 bases, with 17 bases lying between them.

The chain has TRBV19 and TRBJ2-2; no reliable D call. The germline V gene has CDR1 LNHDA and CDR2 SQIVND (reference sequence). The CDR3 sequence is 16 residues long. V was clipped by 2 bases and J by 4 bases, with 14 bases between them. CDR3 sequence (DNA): TGTGCCAGTAGTATAACATGGGATCGGAGCACCGGGGAGCTGTTTTTT. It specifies CASSITWDRSTGELFF.

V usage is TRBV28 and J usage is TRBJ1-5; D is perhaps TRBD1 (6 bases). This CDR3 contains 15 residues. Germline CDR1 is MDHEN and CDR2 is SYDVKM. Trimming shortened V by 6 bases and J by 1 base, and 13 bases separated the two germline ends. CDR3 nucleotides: TGTGCCAGCAGAAAGACAGGTGGAAGCAATCAGCCCCAGCATTTT. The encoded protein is CASRKTGGSNQPQHF.

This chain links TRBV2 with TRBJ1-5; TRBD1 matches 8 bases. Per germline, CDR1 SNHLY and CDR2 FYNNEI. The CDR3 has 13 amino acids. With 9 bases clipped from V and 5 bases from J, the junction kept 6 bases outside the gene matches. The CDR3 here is CASGQGRDQPQHF. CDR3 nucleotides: TGTGCCAGTGGACAGGGACGGGATCAGCCCCAGCATTTT.

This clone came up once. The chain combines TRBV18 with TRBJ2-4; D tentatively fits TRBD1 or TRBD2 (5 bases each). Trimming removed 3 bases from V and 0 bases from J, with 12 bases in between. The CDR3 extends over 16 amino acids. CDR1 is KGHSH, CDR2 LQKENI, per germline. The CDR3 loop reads CASSPVGVLAKNIQYF. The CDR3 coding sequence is TGTGCCAGCTCACCCGTGGGGGTGTTAGCCAAAAACATTCAGTACTTC. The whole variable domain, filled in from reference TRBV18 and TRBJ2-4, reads NAGVMQNPRHLVRRRGQEARLRCSPMKGHSHVYWYRQLPEEGLKFMVYLQKENIIDESGMPKERFSAEFPKEGPSILRIQQVVRGDSAAYFCASSPVGVLAKNIQYFGAGTRLSVL.

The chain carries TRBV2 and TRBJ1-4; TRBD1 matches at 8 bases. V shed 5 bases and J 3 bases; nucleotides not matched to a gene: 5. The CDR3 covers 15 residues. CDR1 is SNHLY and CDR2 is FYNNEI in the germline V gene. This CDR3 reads CASSLGGQANEKLFF. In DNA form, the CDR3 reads TGTGCCAGCAGTCTCGGGGGACAGGCTAATGAAAAACTGTTTTTT.

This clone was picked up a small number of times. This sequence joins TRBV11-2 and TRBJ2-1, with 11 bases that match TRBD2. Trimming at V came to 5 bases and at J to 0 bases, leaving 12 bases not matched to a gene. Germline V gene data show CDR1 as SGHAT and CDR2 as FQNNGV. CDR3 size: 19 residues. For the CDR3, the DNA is TGTGCCAGCAGCCCCGGATTGGGACTAGCGGACAACTCCTACAATGAGCAGTTCTTC. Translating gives CASSPGLGLADNSYNEQFF.

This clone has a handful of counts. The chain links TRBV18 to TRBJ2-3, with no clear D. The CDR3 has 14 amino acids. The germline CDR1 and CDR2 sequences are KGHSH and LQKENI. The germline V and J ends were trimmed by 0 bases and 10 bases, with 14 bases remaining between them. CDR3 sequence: CASSPPEAGGPQYF. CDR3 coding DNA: TGTGCCAGCTCACCACCCGAGGCAGGCGGTCCGCAGTATTTT. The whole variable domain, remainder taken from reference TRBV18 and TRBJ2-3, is NAGVMQNPRHLVRRRGQEARLRCSPMKGHSHVYWYRQLPEEGLKFMVYLQKENIIDESGMPKERFSAEFPKEGPSILRIQQVVRGDSAAYFCASSPPEAGGPQYFGPGTRLTVL.

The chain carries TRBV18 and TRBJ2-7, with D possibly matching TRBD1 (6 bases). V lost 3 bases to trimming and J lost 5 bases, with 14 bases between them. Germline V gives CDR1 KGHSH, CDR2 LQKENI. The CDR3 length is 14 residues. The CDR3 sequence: CASSPPTGSHEQYF. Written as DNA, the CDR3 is TGTGCCAGCTCACCTCCTACAGGGAGCCACGAGCAGTACTTC. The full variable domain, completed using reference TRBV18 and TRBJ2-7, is NAGVMQNPRHLVRRRGQEARLRCSPMKGHSHVYWYRQLPEEGLKFMVYLQKENIIDESGMPKERFSAEFPKEGPSILRIQQVVRGDSAAYFCASSPPTGSHEQYFGPGTRLTVT.

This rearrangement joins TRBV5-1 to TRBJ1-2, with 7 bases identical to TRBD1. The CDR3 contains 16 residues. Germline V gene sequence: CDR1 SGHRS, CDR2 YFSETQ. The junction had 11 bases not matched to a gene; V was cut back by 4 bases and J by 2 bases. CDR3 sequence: CASSPEGQPLNYGYTF. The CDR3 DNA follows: TGCGCCAGCAGCCCAGAGGGACAGCCCTTGAACTATGGCTACACCTTC.

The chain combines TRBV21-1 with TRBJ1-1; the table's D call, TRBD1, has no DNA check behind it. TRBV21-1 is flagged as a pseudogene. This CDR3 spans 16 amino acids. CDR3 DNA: TGTGCCAGCAGCAAAGATGGGGACAGGGGGGCGAGTGAAGCTTTCTTT. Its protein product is CASSKDGDRGASEAFF.

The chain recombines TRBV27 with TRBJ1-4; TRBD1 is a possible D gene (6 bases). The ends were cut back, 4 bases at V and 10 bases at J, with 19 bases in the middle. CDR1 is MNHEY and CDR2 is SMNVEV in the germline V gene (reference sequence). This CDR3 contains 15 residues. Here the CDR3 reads CASSSTGRVPVKLFF. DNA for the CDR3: TGTGCCAGCAGTTCTACAGGGCGAGTTCCTGTAAAACTGTTTTTT.

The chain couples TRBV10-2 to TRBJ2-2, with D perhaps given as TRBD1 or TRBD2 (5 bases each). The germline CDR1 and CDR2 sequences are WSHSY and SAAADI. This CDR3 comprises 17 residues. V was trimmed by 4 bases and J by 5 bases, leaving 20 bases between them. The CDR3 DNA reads TGCGCCAGCAGTGTGGGGACCGCCTGGCTTGGGACCGGGGAGCTGTTTTTT. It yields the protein CASSVGTAWLGTGELFF.

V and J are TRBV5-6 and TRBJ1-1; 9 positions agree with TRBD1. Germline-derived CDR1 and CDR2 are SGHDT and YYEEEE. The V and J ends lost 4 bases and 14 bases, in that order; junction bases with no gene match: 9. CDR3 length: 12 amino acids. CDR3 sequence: CASSPGTGLPFF. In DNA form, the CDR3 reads TGTGCCAGCAGCCCTGGGACAGGGCTGCCGTTCTTT.

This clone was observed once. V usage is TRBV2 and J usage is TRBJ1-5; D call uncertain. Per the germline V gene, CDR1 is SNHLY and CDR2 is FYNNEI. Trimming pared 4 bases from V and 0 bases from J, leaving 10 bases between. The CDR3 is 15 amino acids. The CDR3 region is CASSVAEYSNQPQHF. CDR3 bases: TGTGCCAGCAGTGTGGCGGAGTATAGCAATCAGCCCCAGCATTTT.

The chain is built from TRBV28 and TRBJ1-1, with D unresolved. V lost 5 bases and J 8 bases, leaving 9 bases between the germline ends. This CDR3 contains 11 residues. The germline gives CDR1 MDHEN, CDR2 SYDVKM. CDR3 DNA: TGTGCCAGCAGTCTCCGACGGGAAGCTTTCTTT. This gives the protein CASSLRREAFF.

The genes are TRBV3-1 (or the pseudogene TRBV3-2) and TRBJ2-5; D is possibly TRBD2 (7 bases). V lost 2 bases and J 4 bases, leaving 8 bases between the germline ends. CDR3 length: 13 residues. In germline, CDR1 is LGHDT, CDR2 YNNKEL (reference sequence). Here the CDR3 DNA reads TGTGCCAGCAGCCAACGGGGGGCAGAGACCCAGTACTTC. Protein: CASSQRGAETQYF.

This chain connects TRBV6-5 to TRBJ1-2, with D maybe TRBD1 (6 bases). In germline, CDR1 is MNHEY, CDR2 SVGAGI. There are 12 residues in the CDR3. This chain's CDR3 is CATGGQNYGYTF. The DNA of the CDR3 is TGTGCTACGGGGGGCCAGAATTATGGCTACACCTTC.